This T cell receptor (beta chain) emerged from a study of PD-1 blockade in classical Hodgkin lymphoma. Study-level findings and limits: Baseline diversity in complete responders resembled that of newly diagnosed patients.

The sample's time point: cycle 4 day 1 (C4D1), after 5 to 7 weeks of nivolumab. All patients experienced relapse after autologous stem cell transplantation, and brentuximab vedotin exposure was variable. Measured with immunoSEQ multiplex PCR; TCRdb has only the in-frame clones, and not every one. The table lists 20,000 or so clones, 80% of them singletons. After removal of 1 base from V and 1 base from J, the junction contained 3 bases not matched to a gene. From germline, CDR1 is SSHAT and CDR2 FNYEAQ (reference sequence). The CDR3 length is 15 residues. With respect to this clone: Its antigen is unknown.

The TCR comes from a human donor with classical Hodgkin lymphoma. The chain couples TRBV7-7 to TRBJ2-5, with 7 bases aligning to TRBD1. The material sequenced was peripheral blood mononuclear cells (PBMCs), taken before the fourth cycle of nivolumab. The CDR3 DNA follows: TGTGCCAGCAGCTTAGACAGGGGATTCCAAGAGACCCAGTACTTC. Residues: CASSLDRGFQETQYF.